This passage covers 15 T cell receptor beta chains from one sample sequenced in a study of blood T cell repertoires in COVID-19. Profiled with immunoSEQ multiplex PCR; TCRdb holds only in-frame clones, not every one. The repertoire consists of 35,000 to 55,000 clones, with around 86% occurring once and the leading ten covering approximately 5%. The sample comprised peripheral blood. Receptors originate from a human donor in a cohort sampled during active COVID-19.

The chain is built from TRBV6-2 or TRBV6-3 and TRBJ2-7, with 9 bases identical to TRBD1. J was trimmed by 5 bases and V by 6 bases; bases with no gene match: 11. Germline CDR1 is MNHEY and CDR2 is SVGEGT. The CDR3 sequence is 15 residues long. The CDR3 sequence: CASSQVGQGYHEQYF. The CDR3 nucleotides are TGTGCCAGCAGCCAGGTGGGACAGGGCTACCACGAGCAGTACTTC.

This clone has only a few counts. The chain is built from TRBV6-5 and TRBJ1-2, with TRBD1 as a possible D gene (6 bases). Germline V gene sequence: CDR1 MNHEY, CDR2 SVGAGI. Deletions cut 6 bases from V and 8 bases from J, with 16 bases between. This CDR3 region has 13 residues. CDR3 in DNA: TGTGCCAGCAGATCAGGACAGCGAGCGGGCTACACCTTC. Protein sequence: CASRSGQRAGYTF.

V gene TRBV2 combines with J gene TRBJ2-7; D gene uncertain. V lost 0 bases, J lost 4 bases, and 10 bases lay in between. The CDR3 is 14 amino acids. CDR1 and CDR2 from the germline V gene are SNHLY and FYNNEI. CDR3 nucleotide sequence: TGTGCCAGCAGTGAAGCCGGTGCCCTTTACGAGCAGTACTTC. Protein: CASSEAGALYEQYF.

The chain couples TRBV9 to TRBJ2-3, with 8 bases matching TRBD2. After removal of 2 bases from V and 2 bases from J, the junction contained 7 bases not matched to a gene. The V gene's germline CDR1 is SGDLS and CDR2 YYNGEE. The CDR3 runs to 16 residues. For the CDR3, the DNA is TGTGCCAGCAGCGTTGCGGGAGGCCGAGTCACAGATACGCAGTATTTT. This sequence encodes CASSVAGGRVTDTQYF.

This clone turned up a few times. The rearrangement links TRBV20-1 to TRBJ1-5; D is possibly TRBD1 (6 bases). Per germline, CDR1 DFQATT and CDR2 SNEGSKA (reference sequence). The CDR3 has 16 residues. V gave up 3 bases and J gave up 6 bases, with 21 bases separating them. The CDR3 reads CSASPGTPIVIQPQHF. As DNA, the CDR3 is TGCAGTGCTAGTCCCGGGACACCCATTGTAATTCAGCCCCAGCATTTT.

This chain uses TRBV6-4 with TRBJ1-5, with TRBD1 matching 7 bases. Germline loops: CDR1 MRHNA, CDR2 SNTAGT. J gave up 0 bases and V 6 bases, and 14 bases lay outside the gene matches. The CDR3 consists of 18 residues. This chain's CDR3 is CASSHRDSTFHSNQPQHF. The CDR3 bases are TGTGCCAGCAGCCACCGGGACAGTACATTTCATAGCAATCAGCCCCAGCATTTT.

The chain couples TRBV12-3 or TRBV12-4 to TRBJ2-7; 8 bases are a match to TRBD1. CDR3 length: 12 residues. V was pared by 6 bases and J by 7 bases, with 5 bases of the junction left unmatched. CDR3 sequence reads: CASRRTGGEQYF. The CDR3 DNA follows: TGTGCCAGCAGGCGAACAGGGGGAGAGCAGTACTTC.

The genes are TRBV7-9 and TRBJ1-1; D gene unclear. The length of the CDR3 is 14 residues. Trimming cost V 5 bases and J 0 bases, with 10 bases left between them. Germline assignment: CDR1 SEHNR and CDR2 FQNEAQ (reference sequence). The CDR3 nucleotides read TGTGCCAGCAGCCGAAGCGTTTTGAACACTGAAGCTTTCTTT. Translating gives CASSRSVLNTEAFF.

This sequence joins TRBV2 and TRBJ2-7; the match to TRBD2 covers 9 bases. Per germline, CDR1 SNHLY and CDR2 FYNNEI. The CDR3 has 14 residues. V lost 6 bases, J lost 6 bases, and 9 bases stayed unmatched. CDR3 coding DNA: TGTGCCAGCAGCGGACTAGCGCTCCTGTCCGAGCAGTACTTC. Amino acid sequence: CASSGLALLSEQYF.

This rearrangement joins TRBV9 to TRBJ2-7, with D possibly being TRBD2 (6 bases). CDR1 is SGDLS and CDR2 is YYNGEE in the germline V gene. CDR3 size: 17 residues. The V end lost 4 bases, the J end lost 9 bases, and 29 bases lay between the germline ends. CDR3 sequence reads: CASSPHLGTSMGPVQYF. In DNA form, the CDR3 reads TGTGCCAGCAGCCCCCATCTAGGTACTAGCATGGGTCCGGTGCAGTACTTC.

The chain has TRBV19 and TRBJ2-5; D possibly corresponds to TRBD2 (5 bases). Trimming stripped 4 bases from V and 5 bases from J, with 14 bases between. Germline V CDR1 and CDR2: LNHDA, SQIVND (reference sequence). The CDR3 has 14 amino acids. CDR3: CASSTPGGRETQYF. DNA of the CDR3: TGTGCCAGTAGTACCCCAGGAGGTCGGGAGACCCAGTACTTC.

The chain recombines TRBV7-2 with TRBJ2-7; D uncertain. The germline V gene encodes CDR1 SGHTA and CDR2 FQGNSA. CDR3 size: 11 residues. The V end lost 5 bases, the J end lost 3 bases, and 5 bases lay between the germline ends. The CDR3: CASSAYYEQYF. The CDR3 bases are TGTGCCAGCAGCGCGTACTACGAGCAGTACTTC.

The V and J genes are TRBV3-1 (or the pseudogene TRBV3-2) and TRBJ2-3; 7 nucleotides align to TRBD1. Germline CDR1 LGHDT, CDR2 YNNKEL (reference sequence). The J segment lost 4 bases and the V segment lost 5 bases, leaving 6 bases of the junction unmatched. The CDR3 is made up of 14 amino acids. The CDR3: CASSRQGWADTQYF. CDR3 nucleotides: TGTGCCAGCAGCAGACAGGGATGGGCAGATACGCAGTATTTT.

This clone was seen only a few times. In nucleotides, the CDR3 is TGTGCCAGCAGCCCAGGACTAGCGGGGAACACCGGGGAGCTGTTTTTT. Encoded protein: CASSPGLAGNTGELFF. V and J are TRBV5-6 and TRBJ2-2; 11 bases map to TRBD2. The junction had 3 bases not matched to a gene; V was cut back by 4 bases and J by 1 base. Germline loops: CDR1 SGHDT, CDR2 YYEEEE. CDR3 length: 16 amino acids.

V gene TRBV18 combines with J gene TRBJ1-2; 9 positions agree with TRBD1. The V segment lost 3 bases and the J segment 8 bases; nucleotides outside the gene matches: 13. Germline assignment: CDR1 KGHSH and CDR2 LQKENI. CDR3 length equals 16 residues. CDR3 region: CASSPAQPGQGSGYTF. CDR3 nucleotide sequence: TGTGCCAGCTCACCGGCGCAACCGGGACAGGGTAGCGGCTACACCTTC.